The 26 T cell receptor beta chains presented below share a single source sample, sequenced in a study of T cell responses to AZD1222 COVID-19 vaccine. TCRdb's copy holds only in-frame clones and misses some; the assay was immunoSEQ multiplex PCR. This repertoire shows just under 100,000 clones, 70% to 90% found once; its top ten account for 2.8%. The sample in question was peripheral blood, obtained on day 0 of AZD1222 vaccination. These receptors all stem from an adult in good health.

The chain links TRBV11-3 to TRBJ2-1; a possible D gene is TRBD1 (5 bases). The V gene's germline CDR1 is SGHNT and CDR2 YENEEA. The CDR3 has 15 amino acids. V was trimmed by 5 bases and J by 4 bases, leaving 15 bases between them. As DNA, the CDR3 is TGTGCCAGCAGCCATGCCCAAGGGGCATACAATGAGCAGTTCTTC. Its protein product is CASSHAQGAYNEQFF.

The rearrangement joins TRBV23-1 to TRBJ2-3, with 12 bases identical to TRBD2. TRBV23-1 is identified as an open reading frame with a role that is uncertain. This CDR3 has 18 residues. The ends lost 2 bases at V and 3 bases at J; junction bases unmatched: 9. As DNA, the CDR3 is TGCGCCAGCAGTCAAACGCCCCTTGGACTAGCGGGGACAGATACGCAGTATTTT. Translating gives CASSQTPLGLAGTDTQYF.

The CDR3 sequence is CASSTSSVMDQPQHF. The CDR3 nucleotides read TGTGCCAGCTCAACCAGTTCCGTGATGGACCAGCCCCAGCATTTT. The chain uses TRBV18 and TRBJ1-5, with no clear D. Trimming pared 5 bases from V and 7 bases from J, leaving 18 bases between. The germline V gene encodes CDR1 KGHSH and CDR2 LQKENI. The CDR3 sequence is 15 residues long.

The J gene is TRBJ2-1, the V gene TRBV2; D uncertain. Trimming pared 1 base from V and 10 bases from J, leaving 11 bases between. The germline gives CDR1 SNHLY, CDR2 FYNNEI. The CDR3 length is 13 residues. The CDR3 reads CASSEDPSGEQFF. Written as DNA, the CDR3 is TGTGCCAGCAGTGAAGATCCCTCCGGGGAGCAGTTCTTC.

CDR3 bases: TGTGCCAGCAGCGACGGACAGTTTTATCAGCCCCAGCATTTT. Protein: CASSDGQFYQPQHF. The chain recombines TRBV2 with TRBJ1-5; TRBD1 might be the D (6 bases). V gave up 6 bases and J gave up 5 bases, with 14 bases separating them. CDR3 length: 14 residues. The germline V gene has CDR1 SNHLY and CDR2 FYNNEI. Drawing the rest from reference TRBV2 and TRBJ1-5, the complete variable domain is EPEVTQTPSHQVTQMGQEVILRCVPISNHLYFYWYRQILGQKVEFLVSFYNNEISEKSEIFDDQFSVERPDGSNFTLKIRSTKLEDSAMYFCASSDGQFYQPQHFGDGTRLSIL.

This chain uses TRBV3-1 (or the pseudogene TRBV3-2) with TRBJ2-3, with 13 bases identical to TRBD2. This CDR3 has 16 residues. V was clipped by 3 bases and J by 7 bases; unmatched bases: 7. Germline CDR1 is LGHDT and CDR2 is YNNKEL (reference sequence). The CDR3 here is CASSHLLAGGLNTQYF. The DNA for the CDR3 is TGTGCCAGCAGCCATCTACTAGCGGGGGGGCTAAATACGCAGTATTTT.

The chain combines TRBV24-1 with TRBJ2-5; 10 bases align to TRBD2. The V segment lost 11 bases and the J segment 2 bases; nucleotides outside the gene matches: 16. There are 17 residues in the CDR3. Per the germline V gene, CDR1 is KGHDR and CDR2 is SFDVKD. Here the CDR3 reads CANIAGGRTGLQETQYF. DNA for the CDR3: TGTGCCAACATAGCGGGGGGTCGGACCGGACTGCAAGAGACCCAGTACTTC.

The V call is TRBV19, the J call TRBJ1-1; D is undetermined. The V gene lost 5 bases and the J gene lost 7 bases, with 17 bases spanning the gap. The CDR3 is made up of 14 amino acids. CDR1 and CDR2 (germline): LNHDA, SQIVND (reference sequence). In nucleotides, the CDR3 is TGTGCCAGTAGTCGAGGACGGGATAGTGGTGAAGCTTTCTTT. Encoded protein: CASSRGRDSGEAFF.

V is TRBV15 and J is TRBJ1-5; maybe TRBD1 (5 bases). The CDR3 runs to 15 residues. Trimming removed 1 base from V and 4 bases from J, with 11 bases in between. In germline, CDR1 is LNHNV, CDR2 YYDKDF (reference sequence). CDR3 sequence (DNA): TGTGCCACCAGCAGAGTGGCAGGGCGAAATCAGCCCCAGCATTTT. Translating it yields CATSRVAGRNQPQHF.

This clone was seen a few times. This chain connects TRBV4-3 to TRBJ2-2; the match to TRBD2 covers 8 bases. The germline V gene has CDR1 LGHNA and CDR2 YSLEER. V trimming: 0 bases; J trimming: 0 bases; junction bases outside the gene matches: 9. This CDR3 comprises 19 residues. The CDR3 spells CASSQDHLGGATNTGELFF. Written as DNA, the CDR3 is TGCGCCAGCAGCCAAGATCATCTCGGGGGGGCGACGAACACCGGGGAGCTGTTTTTT.

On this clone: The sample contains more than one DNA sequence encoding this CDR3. The CDR3 is CASSPSYEQYF. CDR3 sequence (DNA): TGTGCCAGCAGTCCCTCCTACGAGCAGTACTTC. The chain carries TRBV6-5 and TRBJ2-7; D is unclear. V dropped 5 bases and J dropped 0 bases, with 2 bases sitting between them. This CDR3 contains 11 residues. The V gene's germline CDR1 is MNHEY and CDR2 SVGAGI.

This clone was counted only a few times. The CDR3 region has the DNA TGTGCCTGGGGAAAATGGACCGCTATTAGCTCACCCCTCCACTTT. Translation: CAWGKWTAISSPLHF. V is TRBV30 and J is TRBJ1-6; D is uncertain. CDR1 GTSNPN and CDR2 SVGIG come from the germline V gene (reference sequence). V was cut by 5 bases and J by 10 bases, with 21 bases left in between. There are 15 residues in the CDR3.

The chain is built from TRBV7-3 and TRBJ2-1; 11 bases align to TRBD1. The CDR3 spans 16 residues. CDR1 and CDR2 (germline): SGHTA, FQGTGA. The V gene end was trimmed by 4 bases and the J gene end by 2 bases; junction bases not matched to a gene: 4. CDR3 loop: CASSSGQGGPYNEQFF. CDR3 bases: TGTGCCAGCAGCTCGGGACAGGGGGGCCCCTACAATGAGCAGTTCTTC.

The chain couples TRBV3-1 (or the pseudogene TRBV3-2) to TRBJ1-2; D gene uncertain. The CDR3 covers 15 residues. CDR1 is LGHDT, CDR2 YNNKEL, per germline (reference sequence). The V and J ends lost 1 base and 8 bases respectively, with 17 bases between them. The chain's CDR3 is CASSQVTHSVAGYTF. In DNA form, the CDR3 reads TGTGCCAGCAGCCAAGTAACCCACAGTGTGGCCGGCTACACCTTC.

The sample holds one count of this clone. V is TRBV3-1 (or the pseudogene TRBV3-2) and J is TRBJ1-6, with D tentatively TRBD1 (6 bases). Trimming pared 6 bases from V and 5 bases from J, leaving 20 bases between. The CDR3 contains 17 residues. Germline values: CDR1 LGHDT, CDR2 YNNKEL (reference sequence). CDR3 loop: CASSYTGLGMNNSPLHF. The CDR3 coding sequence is TGTGCCAGCAGTTACACAGGGTTGGGAATGAATAATTCACCCCTCCACTTT.

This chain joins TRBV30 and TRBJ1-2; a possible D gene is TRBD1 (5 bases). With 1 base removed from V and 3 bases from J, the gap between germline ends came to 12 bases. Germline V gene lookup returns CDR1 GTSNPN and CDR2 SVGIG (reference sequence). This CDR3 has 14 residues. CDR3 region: CAWSGGASYYGYTF. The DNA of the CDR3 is TGTGCCTGGAGTGGCGGGGCCAGTTACTATGGCTACACCTTC.

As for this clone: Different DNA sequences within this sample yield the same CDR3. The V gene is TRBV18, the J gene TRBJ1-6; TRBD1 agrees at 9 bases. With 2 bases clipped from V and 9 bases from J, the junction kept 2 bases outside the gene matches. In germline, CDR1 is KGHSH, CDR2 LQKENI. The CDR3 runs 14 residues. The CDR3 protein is CASSPGQGRSPLHF. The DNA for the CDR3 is TGTGCCAGCTCACCAGGACAGGGGCGTTCACCCCTCCACTTT. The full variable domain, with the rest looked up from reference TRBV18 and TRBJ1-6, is NAGVMQNPRHLVRRRGQEARLRCSPMKGHSHVYWYRQLPEEGLKFMVYLQKENIIDESGMPKERFSAEFPKEGPSILRIQQVVRGDSAAYFCASSPGQGRSPLHFGNGTRLTVT.

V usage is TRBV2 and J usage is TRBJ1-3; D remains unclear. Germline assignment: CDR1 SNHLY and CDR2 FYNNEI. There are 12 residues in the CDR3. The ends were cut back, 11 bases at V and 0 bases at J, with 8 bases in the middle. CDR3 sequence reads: CARSSSGNTIYF. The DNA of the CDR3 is TGTGCCCGAAGTAGCTCTGGAAACACCATATATTTT.

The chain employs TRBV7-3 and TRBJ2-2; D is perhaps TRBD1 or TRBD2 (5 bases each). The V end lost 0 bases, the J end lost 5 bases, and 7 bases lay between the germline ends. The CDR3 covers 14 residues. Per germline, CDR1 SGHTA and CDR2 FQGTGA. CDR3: CASSLTGGTGELFF. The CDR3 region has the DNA TGTGCCAGCAGCTTAACTGGGGGAACCGGGGAGCTGTTTTTT.

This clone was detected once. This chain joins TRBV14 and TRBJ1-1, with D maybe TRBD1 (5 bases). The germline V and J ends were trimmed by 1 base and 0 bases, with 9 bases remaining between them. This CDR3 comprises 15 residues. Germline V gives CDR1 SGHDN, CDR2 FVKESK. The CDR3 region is CASSQVAGVNTEAFF. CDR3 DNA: TGTGCCAGCAGCCAAGTGGCGGGGGTGAACACTGAAGCTTTCTTT.

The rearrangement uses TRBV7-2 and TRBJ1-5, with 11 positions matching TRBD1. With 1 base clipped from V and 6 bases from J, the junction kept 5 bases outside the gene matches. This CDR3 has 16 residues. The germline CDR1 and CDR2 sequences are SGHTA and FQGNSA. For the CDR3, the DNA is TGTGCCAGCAGCTTAGGGACAGGGGGCGGGAGTCAGCCCCAGCATTTT. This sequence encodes CASSLGTGGGSQPQHF. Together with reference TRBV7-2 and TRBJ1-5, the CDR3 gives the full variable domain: GAGVSQSPSNKVTEKGKDVELRCDPISGHTALYWYRQSLGQGLEFLIYFQGNSAPDKSGLPSDRFSAERTGGSVSTLTIQRTQQEDSAVYLCASSLGTGGGSQPQHFGDGTRLSIL.

CDR3 in amino acids: CASSSSGQVIPGELFF. Written as DNA, the CDR3 is TGTGCCAGCAGTTCCTCGGGACAGGTTATTCCCGGGGAGCTGTTTTTT. The V and J genes are TRBV6-6 and TRBJ2-2, with TRBD1 matching 8 bases. Trimming at V came to 4 bases and at J to 6 bases, leaving 10 bases not matched to a gene. The CDR3 is 16 residues long. The V gene's germline CDR1 is MNHNY and CDR2 SVGAGI (reference sequence).

DNA for the CDR3: TGTGCCAGTAGTATAGGGGAAGGGGGGAGCAATCAGCCCCAGCATTTT. It specifies CASSIGEGGSNQPQHF. This rearrangement joins TRBV19 to TRBJ1-5; D is possibly TRBD1 (6 bases). Per the germline V gene, CDR1 is LNHDA and CDR2 is SQIVND (reference sequence). This CDR3 comprises 16 residues. Trimming cost V 1 base and J 1 base, with 11 bases left between them. Drawing the rest from reference TRBV19 and TRBJ1-5, the complete variable domain is DGGITQSPKYLFRKEGQNVTLSCEQNLNHDAMYWYRQDPGQGLRLIYYSQIVNDFQKGDIAEGYSVSREKKESFPLTVTSAQKNPTAFYLCASSIGEGGSNQPQHFGDGTRLSIL.

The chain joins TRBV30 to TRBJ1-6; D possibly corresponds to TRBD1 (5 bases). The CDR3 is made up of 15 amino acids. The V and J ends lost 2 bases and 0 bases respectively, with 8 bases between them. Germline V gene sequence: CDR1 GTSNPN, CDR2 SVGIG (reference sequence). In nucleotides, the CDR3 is TGTGCCTGGAGTAGGGGTCCCTCCTATAATTCACCCCTCCACTTT. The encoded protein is CAWSRGPSYNSPLHF.

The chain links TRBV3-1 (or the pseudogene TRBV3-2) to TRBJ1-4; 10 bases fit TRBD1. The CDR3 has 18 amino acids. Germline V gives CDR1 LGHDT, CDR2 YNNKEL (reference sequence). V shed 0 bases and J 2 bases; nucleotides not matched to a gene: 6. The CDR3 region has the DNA TGTGCCAGCAGCCAAGAAGGACAGGGGGATTTTACTAATGAAAAACTGTTTTTT. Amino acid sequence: CASSQEGQGDFTNEKLFF.

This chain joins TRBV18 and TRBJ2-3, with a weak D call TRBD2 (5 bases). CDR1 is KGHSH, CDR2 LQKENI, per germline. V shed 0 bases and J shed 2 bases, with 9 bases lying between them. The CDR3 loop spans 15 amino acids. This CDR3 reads CASSPPRGPTDTQYF. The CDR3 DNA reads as TGTGCCAGCTCACCACCGCGCGGGCCCACAGATACGCAGTATTTT.